This paragraph covers one T cell receptor beta chain sequence. This specimen belongs to a study of blood T cell repertoires in COVID-19. CDR1 MNHNY and CDR2 SVGAGI come from the germline V gene (reference sequence). CDR3 length equals 14 residues. V lost 8 bases and J lost 3; bases outside the gene matches: 6. Some clones are missing from TCRdb's copy, which holds only in-frame ones; the method was immunoSEQ multiplex PCR. This repertoire shows 270,000 or so clones, approximately 89% found once; its top ten account for approximately 3%. J is TRBJ2-3 and V is TRBV6-6; 9 bases match TRBD2. The source material was PBMCs or T cells enriched from blood (not recorded which). The TCR comes from a man aged 35-49 years who had been exposed to COVID-19. The CDR3 DNA sequence: TGTGCCAGCTCGCAGCTAGCGGGGACAGATACGCAGTATTTT. Translated: CASSQLAGTDTQYF.